The table lists the clone carrying this T cell receptor beta chain with many counts. What it binds is not known. V was shortened by 1 base and J by 7 bases, with 13 bases between the two germline ends. Germline CDR1 and CDR2: GTSNPN and SVGIG (reference sequence). The CDR3 runs 13 residues. These data originate in a study of early T cells in non-severe SARS-CoV-2 infection. About the research overall: Chains were not paired, and sequencing was done on bulk RNA from unsorted whole blood. General study points: The VDJdb matching leaned toward anti-spike CD8 responses and overlooked private and CD4 specificities.

The TCR library protocol attached unique molecular identifiers to the individual cDNA molecules. TCRdb ran MiXCR on the 5' RACE reads and lists one entry per CDR3 protein. The sample contains about 56,000 distinct CDR3 sequences, more than 12% of which appear only once. The sample consisted of whole blood, taken at baseline. The rearrangement joins TRBV30 to TRBJ1-2, with D uncertain. This TCR came from an adult who was a healthcare worker with PCR-confirmed SARS-CoV-2 infection or an uninfected control (not recorded which). The CDR3 DNA sequence: TGTGCCTGGAGTGAGAACGAGGGTGGTGGCTACACCTTC. Its protein is CAWSENEGGGYTF.